This paragraph reports one T cell receptor (beta chain). The antigen is not known. The genomic DNA of each subset was split evenly across several immunoSEQ plates. Sequencing used immunoSEQ multiplex PCR; TCRdb keeps in-frame clones, though not all of them. The repertoire consists of around 2,000,000 clones, with 85% to 95% occurring once and the leading ten covering around 0.13%. This sample was included in a study of shared clonotypes between healthy human individuals. The study, taken as a whole, reports: Generally, naive subsets (rather than memory subsets) showed larger estimated richness.

Germline V lookup: CDR1 SGHRS, CDR2 YFSETQ. Trimming took 4 bases from V and 3 from J, leaving 15 bases between them. This CDR3 comprises 15 residues. J is TRBJ2-3 and V is TRBV5-1; no reliable D call. The sample consisted of naive CD4+ T cells sorted from blood. Described subset: CD45RA+ positively selected. The sequence was collected from a man aged 18 to 35 in good health. The DNA of the CDR3 is TGCGCCAGCAGCATGGACGGTAGGATAACAGATACGCAGTATTTT. Its translation: CASSMDGRITDTQYF. Full variable domain (missing parts from reference TRBV5-1 and TRBJ2-3): KAGVTQTPRYLIKTRGQQVTLSCSPISGHRSVSWYQQTPGQGLQFLFEYFSETQRNKGNFPGRFSGRQFSNSRSEMNVSTLELGDSALYLCASSMDGRITDTQYFGPGTRLTVL.